This TCR beta chain is drawn from a study of blood T cells in healthy people across ages. For the second PCR, which ran for roughly 7 to 11 cycles, a sample-barcoded 5' primer and a J-beta primer mix were used. Per-sample output comprised a minimum of 2.5 million paired-end reads containing CDR3. TCRdb passed the 5' RACE reads through MiXCR, listing each CDR3 protein once. The sample carries 600,000 to 1,000,000 distinct CDR3 sequences, 20% to 25% recorded once. Germline loops: CDR1 SEHNR, CDR2 FQNEAQ (reference sequence). CDR3 length: 15 residues. Trimming pared 1 base from V and 8 bases from J, leaving 15 bases between. Another study also made use of these data, one on T cells of mothers and their children. According to that study: Normalized overlap was always slightly, never significantly, higher in related than unrelated mother-child pairs.

The specimen was blood. The J gene is TRBJ2-1, the V gene TRBV7-9, with D tentatively TRBD1 (6 bases). This TCR was sampled from a boy between 10 and 17 years old in good health. DNA of the CDR3: TGTGCCAGCAGCTTAGTACCATCACAGGGTCATGAGCAGTTCTTC. Protein: CASSLVPSQGHEQFF.